This is a list of T cell receptor beta chains from one sample in a study of siplizumab effects on memory and regulatory T cells. The assay was immunoSEQ multiplex PCR, and TCRdb's table has in-frame clones only and misses some. This sample has roughly 62,000 clones; over 85% occur once, and the top ten carry about 40%. Sequenced sample: CD8+ T cells sorted from blood. The receptors here all came from a human donor in good health. Each CDR3 is given with its conserved first and last residue. D genes are given only for firm matches. The size of a clone is reported for some rows only, either as once, few or many, or as a class for expanded clones.

D	length	V	J	size	DNA	CDR3
.	13	TRBV6-6	TRBJ2-2	once	TGTGCCAGCAGTTGGACAGTTAACGGGGAGCTGTTTTTT	CASSWTVNGELFF
.	15	TRBV2	TRBJ1-4	.	TGTGCCAGCGAACTTCCGGGACTAACGGGGGAAAAACTGTTTTTT	CASELPGLTGEKLFF
.	14	TRBV6-6	TRBJ1-1	.	TGTGCCAGCAGTTACACTTCCCAAGACATTCAAGCTTTCTTT	CASSYTSQDIQAFF
.	12	TRBV7-9	TRBJ2-1	.	TGTGCCAGCAGCTTACAGAGTGATGAGCAGTTCTTC	CASSLQSDEQFF
.	11	TRBV20-1	TRBJ2-7	.	TGCAGTGCTAGAGTGGGGGGCGAGCAGTACTTC	CSARVGGEQYF
.	17	TRBV23-1	TRBJ2-6	.	TGCGCCAGCAGTCAACCCATACAGGTCTCTGGGGCCAACGTCCTGACTTTC	CASSQPIQVSGANVLTF
.	19	TRBV28	TRBJ2-5	.	TGTGCCATTCAAAGCATAGGCTCCGGGACAACAAAGGAGTCGGAGACCCAGTACTTC	CAIQSIGSGTTKESETQYF
.	9	TRBV25-1	TRBJ1-2	.	TGTGCCAGCGGGGATGGCTACACCTTC	CASGDGYTF
.	13	TRBV6-6	TRBJ1-2	.	TGTGCCAGCAGTTACAGGGACCTACAGGGCTACACCTTC	CASSYRDLQGYTF
.	13	TRBV29-1	TRBJ2-7	.	TGCAGCGCCCTGTTAGTCGACACCTACGAGCAGTACTTC	CSALLVDTYEQYF
TRBD2	14	TRBV7-9	TRBJ2-7	.	TGTGCCAGCAGCTATATCGGGCCTAGCGGAGAGCAGTACTTC	CASSYIGPSGEQYF
.	12	TRBV5-1	TRBJ2-3	.	TGCGCCAGCAGCTTACTTGGGGATACGCAGTATTTT	CASSLLGDTQYF
.	14	TRBV6-1	TRBJ1-2	.	TGTGCCAGCAGTGAAGCCTCGGACAAGATAGGCTACACCTTC	CASSEASDKIGYTF
TRBD1	15	TRBV6-5	TRBJ1-4	.	TGTGCCAGCAGTTACGGCGGGACAGCGGGCGAAAAACTGTTTTTT	CASSYGGTAGEKLFF
TRBD2	15	TRBV27	TRBJ2-7	.	TGTGCCAGCAGCCCCTCGGGGGAGGGATACTACGAGCAGTACTTC	CASSPSGEGYYEQYF
TRBD2	15	TRBV5-1	TRBJ2-1	.	TGCGCCAGCAGCTTCACCGGGACTAGCGGGGGGGAGCAGTTCTTC	CASSFTGTSGGEQFF
.	15	TRBV4-1	TRBJ2-1	.	TGCGCCAGCAGCCATTCAGGCACGGGGGTCAATGAGCAGTTCTTC	CASSHSGTGVNEQFF
TRBD2	18	TRBV7-9	TRBJ2-1	.	TGTGCCAGCAGCTTAGGGGAACGACTAGCGGACTCCTACAATGAGCAGTTCTTC	CASSLGERLADSYNEQFF
.	12	TRBV19	TRBJ1-1	.	TGTGCCGGCCGACAGCGGCCCACTGAAGCTTTCTTT	CAGRQRPTEAFF
.	13	TRBV27	TRBJ1-5	.	TGTGCCAGCAGTTTGAAGGGGAATCAGCCCCAGCATTTT	CASSLKGNQPQHF
TRBD2	15	TRBV11-2	TRBJ2-3	.	TGTGCCAGCAGCTTAACTAGCGGGAGAACAGATACGCAGTATTTT	CASSLTSGRTDTQYF
.	13	TRBV2	TRBJ1-1	.	TGTGCCAGCAGTGACGGGGGAGACACTGAAGCTTTCTTT	CASSDGGDTEAFF
TRBD1	12	TRBV5-1	TRBJ1-1	.	TGCGCCAGCAGCGAGAACAGGGGGGAAGCTTTCTTT	CASSENRGEAFF
.	15	TRBV25-1	TRBJ2-5	.	TGTGCCACCCAGAATTTAAGGGAGGAGGAGGAGACCCAGTACTTC	CATQNLREEEETQYF
TRBD2	14	TRBV29-1	TRBJ2-3	.	TGCAGCGTTGATTCGGGAGGTAGCACAGATACGCAGTATTTT	CSVDSGGSTDTQYF
TRBD2	15	TRBV13	TRBJ2-5	.	TGTGCCAGCAGCCCGGAGGGGAGCGGGAAGGAGACCCAGTACTTC	CASSPEGSGKETQYF
TRBD1	15	TRBV6-1	TRBJ1-5	.	TGTGCCAGCAGTGAGGACAGGGGTCGCAATCAGCCCCAGCATTTT	CASSEDRGRNQPQHF